This TCR beta chain was identified during a study of cytomegalovirus exposure and HLA in healthy donors. Researchers ran the PCR with 60 Vbeta and 13 Jbeta primers. Profiled with immunoSEQ multiplex PCR; TCRdb holds only in-frame clones, not every one. This repertoire shows 130,000 to 150,000 clones, 60% to 85% found once; its top ten account for less than 3.5%. The CDR3 runs to 13 residues. CDR1 and CDR2 (germline): SGHTA, FQGNSA. The germline V and J ends were trimmed by 1 base and 8 bases, with 9 bases remaining between them. Broader study findings: The authors judged a highly shared variant cluster likely a sequencing artifact. Follow-up analysis later connected one missense variant in DCLRE1C with trimming of TCR beta V- and J-genes. Many donors shared some public TCRs, even though most TCR sequences were rare. Diagnosis of cytomegalovirus status made by the classifier reportedly showed high specificity and sensitivity.

As to this clone: Its antigen is not identified.

V is TRBV7-2 and J is TRBJ1-5, with a tentative D call TRBD1 (6 bases). Sequences were obtained from PBMCs. The sequence came from a male donor in good health and CMV-seronegative. The CDR3 reads CASSLVAGEPQHF. CDR3 nucleotide sequence: TGTGCCAGCAGCTTAGTGGCAGGGGAGCCCCAGCATTTT.